Here is one T cell receptor (beta chain) with its context. The antigen is unknown. This sample was included in a study of monozygotic twins with cystic fibrosis. About the research overall: With about 15 PCR cycles, barcoded libraries came from roughly 2.9 micrograms of fragmented DNA. General observations from the study: Monozygotic CF twins shared more identical nucleotide clonotypes than unrelated patients.

Sequencing was performed with immunoSEQ multiplex PCR; in TCRdb, only in-frame clones are kept and a portion is missing. Of about 35,000 clones in the sample, around 65% were seen once. V trimming: 0 bases; J trimming: 5 bases; junction bases outside the gene matches: 7. The CDR3 length is 16 residues. From germline, CDR1 is SGHDN and CDR2 FVKESK. The source of this sequence is a girl between 10 and 17 years old with cystic fibrosis. The chain carries TRBV14 and TRBJ2-1; TRBD2 aligns across 7 bases. Sequenced input: blood. CDR3 sequence: CASSQDRQRGHNEQFF. In nucleotides, the CDR3 is TGTGCCAGCAGCCAAGATCGGCAGCGGGGACACAATGAGCAGTTCTTC.